The clone carrying this T cell receptor (beta chain) was counted at least ten times. Its matching antigen is unknown. At one boundary the junction diverges from the germline segment, which might be a read error. The data stem from a study of T-cell reconstitution after alpha-beta-depleted transplantation in children. CDR1 is MGHDK, CDR2 SYGVNS, per germline. This CDR3 has 16 residues. Study-wide results and caveats: Some patients' high day-60 TCRbeta diversity was traced to surviving recipient T cells and thymic progenitors. As was reported, about two months after transplant, alpha-beta T cells came from several hundred expanded graft clones. T-cell counts and diversity at one year post-transplant came mainly from newly produced T cells.

A library of TCRbeta sequences, prepared with unique molecular identifiers, was generated. TCRdb reanalysed the PCR reads using MiXCR and keeps one entry per CDR3 protein. The sample lists over 85,000 distinct CDR3 sequences, 4.5% to 7.5% seen once, with roughly 6.1% in the top ten. The V gene is TRBV25-1, the J gene TRBJ1-3; D not resolved. Sequenced here: PBMCs, mostly from graft donor cells, sampled 60 days after TCRalphabeta/CD19-depleted stem cell transplant. The sequence was collected from a female patient aged 2-9 years who had a stem cell transplant for Fanconi anemia, so the T cells may come from the graft donor. This CDR3 is CASSDLHSGSRNTIYF. The DNA for the CDR3 is TGTGCCAGCAGTGATTTGCATTCGGGCTCTAGAAACACCATATATTTT.